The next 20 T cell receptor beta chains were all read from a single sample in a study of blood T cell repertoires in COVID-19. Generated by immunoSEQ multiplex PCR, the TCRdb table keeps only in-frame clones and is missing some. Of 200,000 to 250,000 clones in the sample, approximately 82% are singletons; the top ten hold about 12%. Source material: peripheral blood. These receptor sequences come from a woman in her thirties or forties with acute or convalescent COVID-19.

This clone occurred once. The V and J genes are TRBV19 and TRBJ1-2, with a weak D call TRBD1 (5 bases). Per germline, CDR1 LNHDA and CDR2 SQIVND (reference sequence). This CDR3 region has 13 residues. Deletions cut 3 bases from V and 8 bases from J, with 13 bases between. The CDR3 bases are TGTGCCAGTAGTATCCTGGGACTCCAGGGCTACACCTTC. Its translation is CASSILGLQGYTF. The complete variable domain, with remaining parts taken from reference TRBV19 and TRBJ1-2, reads DGGITQSPKYLFRKEGQNVTLSCEQNLNHDAMYWYRQDPGQGLRLIYYSQIVNDFQKGDIAEGYSVSREKKESFPLTVTSAQKNPTAFYLCASSILGLQGYTFGSGTRLTVV.

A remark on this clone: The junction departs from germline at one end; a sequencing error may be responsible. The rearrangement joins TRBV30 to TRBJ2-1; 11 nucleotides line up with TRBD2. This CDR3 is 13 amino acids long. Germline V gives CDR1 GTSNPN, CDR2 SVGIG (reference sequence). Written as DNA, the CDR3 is TGTGCCTGGAGTCTACCGGGACTAGCGGCGCCTCTCTTC. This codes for CAWSLPGLAAPLF.

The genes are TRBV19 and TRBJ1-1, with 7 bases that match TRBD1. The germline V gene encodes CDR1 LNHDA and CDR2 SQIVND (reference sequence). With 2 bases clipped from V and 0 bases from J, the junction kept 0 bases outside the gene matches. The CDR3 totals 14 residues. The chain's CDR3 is CASSIQGVNTEAFF. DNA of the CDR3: TGTGCCAGTAGTATACAGGGGGTGAACACTGAAGCTTTCTTT.

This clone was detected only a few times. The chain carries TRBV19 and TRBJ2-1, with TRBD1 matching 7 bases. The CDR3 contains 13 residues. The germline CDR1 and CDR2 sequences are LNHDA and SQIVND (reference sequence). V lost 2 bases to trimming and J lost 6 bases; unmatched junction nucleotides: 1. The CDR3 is CASSINRGNEQFF. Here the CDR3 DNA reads TGTGCCAGTAGTATAAACAGGGGCAATGAGCAGTTCTTC.

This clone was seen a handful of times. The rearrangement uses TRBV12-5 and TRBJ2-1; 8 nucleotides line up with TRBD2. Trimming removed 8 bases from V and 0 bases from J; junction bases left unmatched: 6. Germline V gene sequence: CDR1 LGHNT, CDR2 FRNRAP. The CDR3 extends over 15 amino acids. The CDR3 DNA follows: TGTGCTAGTTCTAGCGGGTCCAGCTCCTACAATGAGCAGTTCTTC. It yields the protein CASSSGSSSYNEQFF.

CDR3 amino acids: CASSLSRYGSSYEQYF. CDR3 coding DNA: TGTGCCAGCAGCTTAAGCAGGTACGGGAGCTCCTACGAGCAGTACTTC. The chain employs TRBV7-2 and TRBJ2-7; possibly TRBD2 for D (6 bases). CDR1 is SGHTA, CDR2 FQGNSA, per germline. The CDR3 has 16 residues. V was shortened by 2 bases and J by 0 bases, with 14 bases between the two germline ends.

The chain's CDR3 is CASSPRDGGNLNYGYTF. In DNA form, the CDR3 reads TGTGCCAGCTCACCACGAGATGGGGGGAACTTAAACTATGGCTACACCTTC. The chain is built from TRBV18 and TRBJ1-2; the D gene is possibly TRBD1 (5 bases). This CDR3 comprises 17 residues. V lost 1 base and J lost 2, with 17 bases in between. Looked up from germline, CDR1 is KGHSH and CDR2 is LQKENI. The whole variable domain, remainder taken from reference TRBV18 and TRBJ1-2, is NAGVMQNPRHLVRRRGQEARLRCSPMKGHSHVYWYRQLPEEGLKFMVYLQKENIIDESGMPKERFSAEFPKEGPSILRIQQVVRGDSAAYFCASSPRDGGNLNYGYTFGSGTRLTVV.

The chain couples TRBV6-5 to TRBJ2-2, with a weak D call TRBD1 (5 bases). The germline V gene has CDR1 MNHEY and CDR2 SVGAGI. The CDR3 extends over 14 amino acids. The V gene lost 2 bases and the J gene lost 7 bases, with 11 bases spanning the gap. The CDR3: CASSYEVGHGELFF. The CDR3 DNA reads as TGTGCCAGCAGTTACGAAGTAGGACACGGGGAGCTGTTTTTT.

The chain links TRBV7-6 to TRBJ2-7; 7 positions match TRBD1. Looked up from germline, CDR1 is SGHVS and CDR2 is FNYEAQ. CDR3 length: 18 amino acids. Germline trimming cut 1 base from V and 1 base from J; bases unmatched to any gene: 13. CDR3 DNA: TGTGCCAGCAGCTTAGACCGGGACAGCTACCTAAAATCCTACGAGCAGTACTTC. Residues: CASSLDRDSYLKSYEQYF.

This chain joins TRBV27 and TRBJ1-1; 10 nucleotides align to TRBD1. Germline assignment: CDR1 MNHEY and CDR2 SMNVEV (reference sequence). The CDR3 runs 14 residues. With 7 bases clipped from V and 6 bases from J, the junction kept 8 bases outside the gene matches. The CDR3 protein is CASTPDRGKSEAFF. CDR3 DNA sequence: TGTGCCAGCACCCCGGACAGGGGGAAGTCTGAAGCTTTCTTT.

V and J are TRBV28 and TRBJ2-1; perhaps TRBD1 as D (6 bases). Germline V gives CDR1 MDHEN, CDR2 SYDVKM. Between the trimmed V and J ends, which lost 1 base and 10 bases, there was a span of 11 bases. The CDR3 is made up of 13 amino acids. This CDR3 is CASSLFGGPEQFF. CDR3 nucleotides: TGTGCCAGCAGTTTATTTGGGGGCCCCGAGCAGTTCTTC.

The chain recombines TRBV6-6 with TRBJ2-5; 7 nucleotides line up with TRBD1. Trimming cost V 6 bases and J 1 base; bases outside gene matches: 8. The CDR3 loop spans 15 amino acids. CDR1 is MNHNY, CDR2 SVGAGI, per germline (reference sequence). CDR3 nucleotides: TGTGCCAGCAGCCTTACAGGGGCCTCCCAAGAGACCCAGTACTTC. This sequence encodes CASSLTGASQETQYF.

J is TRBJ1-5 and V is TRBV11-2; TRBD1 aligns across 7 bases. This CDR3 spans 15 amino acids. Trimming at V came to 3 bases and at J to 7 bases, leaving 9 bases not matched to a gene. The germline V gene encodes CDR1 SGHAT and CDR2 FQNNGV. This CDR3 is CASSFGWQGEQPQHF. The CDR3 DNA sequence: TGTGCCAGCAGCTTTGGTTGGCAGGGGGAGCAGCCCCAGCATTTT. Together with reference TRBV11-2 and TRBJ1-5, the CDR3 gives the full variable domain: EAGVAQSPRYKIIEKRQSVAFWCNPISGHATLYWYQQILGQGPKLLIQFQNNGVVDDSQLPKDRFSAERLKGVDSTLKIQPAKLEDSAVYLCASSFGWQGEQPQHFGDGTRLSIL.

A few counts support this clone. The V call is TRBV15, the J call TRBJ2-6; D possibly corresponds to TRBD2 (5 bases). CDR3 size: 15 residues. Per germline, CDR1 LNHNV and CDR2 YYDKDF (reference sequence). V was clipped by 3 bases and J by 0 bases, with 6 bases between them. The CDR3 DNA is TGTGCCACCAGCAGGAGGGTCTCTGGGGCCAACGTCCTGACTTTC. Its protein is CATSRRVSGANVLTF.

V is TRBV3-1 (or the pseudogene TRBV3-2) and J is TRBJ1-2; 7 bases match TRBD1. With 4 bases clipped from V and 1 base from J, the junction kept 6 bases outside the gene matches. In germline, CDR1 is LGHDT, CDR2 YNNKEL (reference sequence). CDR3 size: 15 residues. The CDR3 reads CASSPWDSDNYGYTF. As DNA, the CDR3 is TGTGCCAGCAGCCCCTGGGACAGTGATAACTATGGCTACACCTTC.

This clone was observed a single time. CDR3 sequence: CASSYRRTGLNTEAFF. The CDR3 nucleotides are TGTGCCAGCAGTTACCGGAGGACAGGGTTGAACACTGAAGCTTTCTTT. This chain connects TRBV6-2 or TRBV6-3 to TRBJ1-1, with TRBD1 identical over 8 bases. The V and J ends lost 2 bases and 0 bases, in that order; junction bases with no gene match: 5. The CDR3 extends over 16 amino acids. Germline V gene lookup returns CDR1 MNHEY and CDR2 SVGEGT.

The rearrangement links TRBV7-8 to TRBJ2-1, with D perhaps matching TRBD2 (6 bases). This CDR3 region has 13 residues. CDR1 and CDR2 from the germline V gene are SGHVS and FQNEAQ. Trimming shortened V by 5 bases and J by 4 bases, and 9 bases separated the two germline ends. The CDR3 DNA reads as TGTGCCAGCAGCCGGGCGGGGTACAATGAGCAGTTCTTC. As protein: CASSRAGYNEQFF.

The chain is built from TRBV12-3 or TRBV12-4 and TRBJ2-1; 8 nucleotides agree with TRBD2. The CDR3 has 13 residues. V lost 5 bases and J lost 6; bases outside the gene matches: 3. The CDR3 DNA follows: TGTGCCAGCAGTATCGGGACTAGCAATGAGCAGTTCTTC. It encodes CASSIGTSNEQFF.

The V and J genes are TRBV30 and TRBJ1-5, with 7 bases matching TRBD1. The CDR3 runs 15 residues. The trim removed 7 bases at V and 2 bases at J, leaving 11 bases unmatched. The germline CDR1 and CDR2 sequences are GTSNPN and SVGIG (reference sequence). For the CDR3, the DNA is TGTGCCTTCGATATTTCCGGACAGGGCAATCAGCCCCAGCATTTT. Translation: CAFDISGQGNQPQHF.

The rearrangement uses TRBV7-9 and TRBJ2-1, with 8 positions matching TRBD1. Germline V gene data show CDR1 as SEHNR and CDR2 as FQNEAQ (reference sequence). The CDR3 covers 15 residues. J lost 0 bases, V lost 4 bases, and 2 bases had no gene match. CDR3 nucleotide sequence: TGTGCCAGCAGCTCGGACAGGGACTCCTACAATGAGCAGTTCTTC. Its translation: CASSSDRDSYNEQFF.